This is a list of T cell receptor beta chains from one sample in a study of control samples from healthy donors and cancer patients. TCRdb's copy holds only in-frame clones and misses some; the assay was immunoSEQ multiplex PCR. The sample shows around 95,000 clones, approximately 80% of them seen only once. The material sequenced was blood. These receptors were collected from a young man in good health. The CDR3 runs from the conserved cysteine through the conserved F or W. Fields, in order: J gene, V gene, CDR3 protein.

>TRBJ1-2|TRBV10-3
CATHSTGLHGYTF
>TRBJ2-3|TRBV9
CASSAVGTGTDTQYF
>TRBJ1-2|TRBV10-3
CASQDLYGYTF
>TRBJ1-2|TRBV6-6
CASENGLGRTNYGYTF
>TRBJ2-2|TRBV6-5
CASSRTTGELFF
>TRBJ2-6|TRBV3-1/TRBV3-2
CASSPLTGFISGANVLTF
>TRBJ1-2|TRBV7-9
CASSLGRGYTF
>TRBJ2-2|TRBV5-1
CASRAAASGANTGELFF
>TRBJ2-6|TRBV10-3
CAIAREGSTGANVLTF
>TRBJ1-1|TRBV10-3
CAISEGENTEAFF
>TRBJ1-5|TRBV6-5
CASRLDRDQPQHF
>TRBJ1-5|TRBV6-5
CASRRRGDQPQHF
>TRBJ1-5|TRBV5-8
CASSRPGRRAGNQPQHF
>TRBJ2-1|TRBV6-5
CASAGREERDEQFF
>TRBJ1-3|TRBV7-9
CASSIMGGNSGNTIYF
>TRBJ1-5|TRBV7-9
CASSDSYQPQHF
>TRBJ1-2|TRBV1
CTSSQGPGTASNYGYTF
>TRBJ1-2|TRBV18
CASSPGQTSYGYTF
>TRBJ1-2|TRBV5-6
CASALLGTGGGYTF
>TRBJ2-3|TRBV11-2
CASSTTSGGATDTQYF